One T cell receptor beta chain is described in this entry. The data were produced by immunoSEQ multiplex PCR, yet TCRdb's version contains in-frame clones alone and is incomplete. This table holds tens of thousands of clones, about 94% found once. The CDR3 extends over 16 amino acids. The trim removed 0 bases at V and 0 bases at J, leaving 0 bases unmatched. Germline assignment: CDR1 ENHRY and CDR2 SYGVKD. The data stem from a study of T cell changes during pregnancy in multiple sclerosis. The TCR sequence derives from a female donor with multiple sclerosis, enrolled in a pregnancy study. Here the sequenced sample was CD8+ T cells from peripheral blood mononuclear cells, taken in the first trimester of pregnancy. V usage is TRBV10-3 and J usage is TRBJ2-1; 9 nucleotides match TRBD2. The CDR3 bases are TGTGCCATCAGTGAGTCTAGCGGGAGCTCCTACAATGAGCAGTTCTTC. Protein product: CAISESSGSSYNEQFF.